Listed below are T cell receptor beta chains from one sample, sequenced in a study of blood T cells in healthy people across ages. TCRdb called the 5' RACE reads again in MiXCR, with one record for every CDR3 protein. Counted here are some 930,000 distinct CDR3 sequences, roughly 28% occurring once; the ten biggest clones make up 10% to 13%. This sample also appeared in a second study, on T cells of mothers and their children.

Material: blood. The receptors derive from a woman in her thirties or forties in good health. CDR3s include the opening cysteine and the closing phenylalanine or tryptophan. D genes are given only for firm matches. Only part of the rows carry a size: once, few, many, or a class if the clone is expanded.

CDR3 protein,clone size,D gene,V gene,J gene
CSAYKTGLGEQYF,many,.,TRBV29-1,TRBJ2-7
CASSSLSDGYTF,few,.,TRBV11-2,TRBJ1-2
CASSWGTSGGADTQYF,many,TRBD2,TRBV5-1,TRBJ2-3
CSAMRMGTPERETQYF,few,.,TRBV20-1,TRBJ2-5
CASSFGGVQGATEGCTF,.,TRBD1,TRBV5-6,TRBJ1-2
CASSKGGAAYGYTF,few,.,TRBV27,TRBJ1-2
CASSFQRGTDTQYF,.,TRBD2,TRBV7-8,TRBJ2-3
CAGGQGDGTEQFF,.,.,TRBV12-3/TRBV12-4,TRBJ2-1
CSVRTGYNEQFF,many,TRBD1,TRBV29-1,TRBJ2-1
CATSDDLDGELFF,.,.,TRBV24-1,TRBJ2-2
CASSDPRSYNEQFF,.,.,TRBV9,TRBJ2-1
CVSSFSGHPAEQYF,.,.,TRBV28,TRBJ2-5
CTSSPDRVGQETQYF,once,TRBD1,TRBV14,TRBJ2-5
CASSPTLAGEYNEQYF,once,TRBD2,TRBV6-2/TRBV6-3,TRBJ2-4
CASRGLAGGGYNEQFF,few,TRBD2,TRBV2,TRBJ2-1
CASSPPLPNYGYTF,.,.,TRBV28,TRBJ1-2
CASSLGGQPNTEAFF,many,.,TRBV7-2,TRBJ1-1
CASSPGRGGGSYNEQFF,few,TRBD2,TRBV7-2,TRBJ2-1
CASSPRQGHQPQHF,few,TRBD1,TRBV27,TRBJ1-5
CASSVGQGAIDEQFF,.,TRBD1,TRBV9,TRBJ2-1
CASRRTASGQPQHF,.,.,TRBV6-2/TRBV6-3,TRBJ1-5
CASRAGDSLQGTQYF,many,TRBD1,TRBV2,TRBJ2-5
CSARASPNTGELFF,few,.,TRBV20-1,TRBJ2-2
CASSEVPGQGEYEQFF,.,TRBD1,TRBV6-1,TRBJ2-1
CSATSLAGSQETQYF,.,TRBD2,TRBV20-1,TRBJ2-5
CASSPTGSRRSYNEQFF,.,TRBD1,TRBV3-1,TRBJ2-1
CASSQAPGWGYTF,few,.,TRBV14,TRBJ1-2
CSASSGRDGYTF,.,.,TRBV20-1,TRBJ1-2
CSGETGRNTGELFF,.,TRBD1,TRBV29-1,TRBJ2-2
CASSHPPRETQFF,.,.,TRBV7-9,TRBJ2-1
CAAVPPFQGSYNEQFF,few,.,TRBV7-9,TRBJ2-1
CASKLGQTYEQYF,.,.,TRBV28,TRBJ2-7
CASSHPSGTGIQKLFF,.,TRBD1,TRBV19,TRBJ1-4
CASSMFGTGGYEQYF,.,TRBD1,TRBV19,TRBJ2-7
CASTQQGIEKLFF,few,.,TRBV19,TRBJ1-4
CASSFESGTDTNYGYTF,.,TRBD1,TRBV5-8,TRBJ1-2
CASSLGTAQEYGYTF,.,.,TRBV5-5,TRBJ1-2
CASRLFSGANVLTF,few,.,TRBV13,TRBJ2-6
CASSLNGGTEAFF,many,.,TRBV7-2,TRBJ1-1
CASSVGSGGSTYEQYF,many,TRBD2,TRBV9,TRBJ2-7
CASSFPTFIRGLVTEAFF,few,.,TRBV11-2,TRBJ1-1
CASSPHGQGNQPQHF,.,TRBD1,TRBV27,TRBJ1-5
CSAYYSEVGDTQYF,.,.,TRBV20-1,TRBJ2-3
CSASPGDTQYF,many,.,TRBV20-1,TRBJ2-3
CSARVSAPLHF,.,.,TRBV20-1,TRBJ1-6
CSARDTRRSYEQYF,many,.,TRBV20-1,TRBJ2-7
CASSQNSGRRNEKLFF,many,.,TRBV7-2,TRBJ1-4
CASNLGGSTDTQYF,.,.,TRBV28,TRBJ2-3
CAIRGSSYNEQYF,once,.,TRBV10-3,.
CASSQDRSKRGGYNEQFF,.,TRBD2,TRBV3-1,TRBJ2-1
CATSDPLQDTQYF,.,.,TRBV24-1,TRBJ2-3
CASSPSPTEAFF,.,.,TRBV12-3/TRBV12-4,TRBJ1-1
CASSPGQVGNQPQHF,.,TRBD1,TRBV28,TRBJ1-5
CASSPSIGNSPLHF,few,.,TRBV18,TRBJ1-6